Listed below are T cell receptor beta chains from one sample, sequenced in a study of early T cells in non-severe SARS-CoV-2 infection. TCRdb re-called the 5' RACE reads with MiXCR, one entry per CDR3 protein. The table includes under 70,000 distinct CDR3 sequences, roughly 8% detected once. Sequencing was performed on whole blood, taken at baseline. The receptors originated from an adult who was a healthcare worker with PCR-confirmed SARS-CoV-2 infection or an uninfected control (not recorded which). Each CDR3 is given without its conserved first and last residue. D genes are given only for firm matches.

CDR3aa,d_gene,j_gene,v_gene
ASSDRNTGELF,.,TRBJ2-2,TRBV6-4
ASSYPKTQY,.,TRBJ2-5,TRBV6-2/TRBV6-3
ASSFPRGEQF,.,TRBJ2-1,TRBV7-9
ASSLQSSYEQY,.,TRBJ2-7,TRBV11-2
SAPGTVFSYEQY,TRBD1,TRBJ2-7,TRBV20-1
ASSGMGAEGRDTQY,.,TRBJ2-3,TRBV28
ASSQARGTSYGYT,.,TRBJ1-2,TRBV3-1
ASSPGLAGRYNEQF,TRBD2,TRBJ2-1,TRBV7-9
ASSPPYGQETQY,.,TRBJ2-5,TRBV5-4
AWRSQQNTEAF,.,TRBJ1-1,TRBV30
ASSLMGLAANPWY,TRBD2,TRBJ2-3,TRBV27
ASTPGQGDHEQY,TRBD1,TRBJ2-7,TRBV25-1
ASSSAGGGEEAF,.,TRBJ1-1,TRBV7-9
ASTWDRGYEQY,TRBD1,TRBJ2-7,TRBV7-2
ASSLIGGTSGSQLDEQF,TRBD2,TRBJ2-1,TRBV28
SGAGVTGELF,.,TRBJ2-2,TRBV29-1
ASSPRSGLDNEQF,TRBD2,TRBJ2-1,TRBV18
ATSDTYSYEQY,.,TRBJ2-7,TRBV24-1